The 14 T cell receptor beta chains presented below share a single source sample, sequenced in a study of technical replicates of blood from a few donors. TCRdb keeps only in-frame clones here, not all; method: immunoSEQ multiplex PCR. Found here are about 100,000 clones, approximately 94% of them singletons; the top ten hold roughly 0.22%. The sequencing sample was made of T cells isolated from PBMCs. These receptors originate from a human donor in good health.

For the CDR3, the DNA is TGTGCCATCAGTCCGGGACTAGCCCACGAGCAGTACTTC. It is translated as CAISPGLAHEQYF. The V gene is TRBV10-3, the J gene TRBJ2-7, with 9 nucleotides matching TRBD2. Germline V gene lookup returns CDR1 ENHRY and CDR2 SYGVKD. The length of the CDR3 is 13 residues. The junction had 4 bases not matched to a gene; V was cut back by 5 bases and J by 5 bases.

This clone was detected only a few times. V and J are TRBV15 and TRBJ1-5; D uncertain. The V and J ends lost 5 bases and 3 bases respectively, with 8 bases between them. Germline CDR1 and CDR2: LNHNV and YYDKDF (reference sequence). The CDR3 contains 13 residues. CDR3 protein: CATSFSPNQPQHF. CDR3 sequence (DNA): TGTGCCACCAGCTTCAGTCCCAATCAGCCCCAGCATTTT. Together with reference TRBV15 and TRBJ1-5, the CDR3 gives the full variable domain: DAMVIQNPRYQVTQFGKPVTLSCSQTLNHNVMYWYQQKSSQAPKLLFHYYDKDFNNEADTPDNFQSRRPNTSFCFLDIRSPGLGDTAMYLCATSFSPNQPQHFGDGTRLSIL.

The chain joins TRBV5-5 to TRBJ1-1; a possible D gene is TRBD1 (5 bases). The CDR3 consists of 14 residues. V dropped 0 bases and J dropped 5 bases, with 11 bases sitting between them. Per the germline V gene, CDR1 is SGHKS and CDR2 is YYEKEE (reference sequence). The CDR3, as DNA: TGTGCCAGCAGCTTGGTCTGGGGCAGGACTGAAGCTTTCTTT. As protein: CASSLVWGRTEAFF.

This clone occurred once. V is TRBV28 and J is TRBJ2-7; 14 bases match TRBD2. The CDR3 is 18 residues long. The J segment lost 3 bases and the V segment lost 4 bases, leaving 11 bases of the junction unmatched. Germline values: CDR1 MDHEN, CDR2 SYDVKM. The CDR3 DNA sequence: TGTGCCAGCAGTTCACTCGGGACTAGCGGGAGTTACGGCTACGAGCAGTACTTC. This gives the protein CASSSLGTSGSYGYEQYF. Together with reference TRBV28 and TRBJ2-7, the CDR3 gives the full variable domain: DVKVTQSSRYLVKRTGEKVFLECVQDMDHENMFWYRQDPGLGLRLIYFSYDVKMKEKGDIPEGYSVSREKKERFSLILESASTNQTSMYLCASSSLGTSGSYGYEQYFGPGTRLTVT.

The rearrangement joins TRBV19 to TRBJ2-7; TRBD2 matches 10 bases. There are 13 residues in the CDR3. J was trimmed by 6 bases and V by 3 bases; bases with no gene match: 2. From germline, CDR1 is LNHDA and CDR2 SQIVND (reference sequence). CDR3 bases: TGTGCCAGTAGTATCGGACTAGCGGCCGAGCAGTACTTC. It translates to CASSIGLAAEQYF.

The rearrangement links TRBV19 to TRBJ2-7, with TRBD2 matching 14 bases. The germline V gene has CDR1 LNHDA and CDR2 SQIVND (reference sequence). The CDR3 is made up of 19 amino acids. Trimming removed 1 base from V and 3 bases from J; junction bases left unmatched: 11. As DNA, the CDR3 is TGTGCCAGTAGTATAGTTGGGACTAGCGGGAGCGGTTTAAACTACGAGCAGTACTTC. It specifies CASSIVGTSGSGLNYEQYF.

The rearrangement links TRBV6-1 to TRBJ2-7, with a weak D call TRBD1 (5 bases). Trimming removed 3 bases from V and 1 base from J, with 10 bases in between. The CDR3 covers 14 residues. In germline, CDR1 is MNHNS, CDR2 SASEGT. CDR3 in DNA: TGTGCCAGCAGTGACGCAGGGTTTTCCTACGAGCAGTACTTC. The encoded protein is CASSDAGFSYEQYF.

This clone occurred a few times. This chain joins TRBV7-9 and TRBJ1-3; D is uncertain. Looked up from germline, CDR1 is SEHNR and CDR2 is FQNEAQ (reference sequence). Trimming left V 5 bases short and J 3 bases short, with 20 bases between. This CDR3 region has 17 residues. CDR3 coding DNA: TGTGCCAGCAGCCCCACAACGCCGGGGAATTATGGAAACACCATATATTTT. It yields the protein CASSPTTPGNYGNTIYF.

The rearrangement uses TRBV4-2 and TRBJ2-3; perhaps TRBD2 as D (7 bases). The V gene's germline CDR1 is LGHNA and CDR2 YNFKEQ. The CDR3 is 17 residues long. V lost 4 bases and J lost 2, with 19 bases in between. The CDR3 here is CASSPGRGGSNTDTQYF. The CDR3 DNA reads TGTGCCAGCAGCCCTGGTAGGGGGGGATCGAACACAGATACGCAGTATTTT.

This chain uses TRBV6-5 with TRBJ1-3; 9 bases match TRBD1. CDR3 size: 15 residues. The ends lost 7 bases at V and 1 base at J; junction bases unmatched: 5. Germline assignment: CDR1 MNHEY and CDR2 SVGAGI. Here the CDR3 DNA reads TGTGCCAGCACCGAACAGGGGGCTTCTGGAAACACCATATATTTT. This sequence encodes CASTEQGASGNTIYF.

This chain uses TRBV9 with TRBJ1-2; D unresolved. V lost 4 bases to trimming and J lost 4 bases, with 14 bases between them. Germline CDR1 and CDR2: SGDLS and YYNGEE. This CDR3 spans 14 amino acids. CDR3 DNA sequence: TGTGCCAGCAGCCCCCCCGCGGAGCTCTATGGCTACACCTTC. Amino acids: CASSPPAELYGYTF. Filled out from reference TRBV9 and TRBJ1-2, the complete variable domain reads DSGVTQTPKHLITATGQRVTLRCSPRSGDLSVYWYQQSLDQGLQFLIQYYNGEERAKGNILERFSAQQFPDLHSELNLSSLELGDSALYFCASSPPAELYGYTFGSGTRLTVV.

This clone was seen only once. This rearrangement joins TRBV9 to TRBJ2-5, with 8 bases matching TRBD2. The trim removed 0 bases at V and 1 base at J, leaving 2 bases unmatched. This CDR3 is 15 amino acids long. CDR1 is SGDLS, CDR2 YYNGEE, per germline. The CDR3 region has the DNA TGTGCCAGCAGCGTAGCGGGGGGGGTCCAAGAGACCCAGTACTTC. As protein: CASSVAGGVQETQYF.

The CDR3 DNA follows: TGCAGCGTTGGAGGCGTGATGTCTGAGCAGTTCTTC. This translates into CSVGGVMSEQFF. The chain carries TRBV29-1 and TRBJ2-1, with D unclear. There are 12 residues in the CDR3. The V and J ends lost 4 bases and 9 bases respectively, with 13 bases between them. In germline, CDR1 is SQVTM, CDR2 ANQGSEA.

This clone turned up a few times. The J gene is TRBJ1-1, the V gene TRBV14, with D possibly being TRBD1 (5 bases). Trimming removed 4 bases from V and 0 bases from J, with 9 bases in between. The germline gives CDR1 SGHDN, CDR2 FVKESK. CDR3 length: 14 amino acids. The DNA of the CDR3 is TGTGCCAGCAGCCGGGGGGTACTGAACACTGAAGCTTTCTTT. Amino acids: CASSRGVLNTEAFF. The whole variable domain, filled in from reference TRBV14 and TRBJ1-1, reads EAGVTQFPSHSVIEKGQTVTLRCDPISGHDNLYWYRRVMGKEIKFLLHFVKESKQDESGMPNNRFLAERTGGTYSTLKVQPAELEDSGVYFCASSRGVLNTEAFFGQGTRLTVV.